The 4 T cell receptor beta chains below come from one sample, sequenced in a study of T cell responses to AZD1222 COVID-19 vaccine. The method was immunoSEQ multiplex PCR; TCRdb's version includes in-frame clones alone and lacks a portion of them. The sample contains some 180,000 clones, roughly 92% of which appear only once. This sample comprised peripheral blood, obtained on day 0 of AZD1222 vaccination. Receptor source: an adult in good health.

The gene calls are TRBV28 and TRBJ1-6; 9 bases map to TRBD1. The CDR3 runs 18 residues. J lost 2 bases, V lost 2 bases, and 7 bases had no gene match. CDR1 MDHEN and CDR2 SYDVKM come from the germline V gene. The CDR3 nucleotides read TGTGCCAGCAGTTTAGATGGGCGGGACAGGGCCTATAATTCACCCCTCCACTTT. Its protein is CASSLDGRDRAYNSPLHF. The entire variable domain, with the rest obtained from reference TRBV28 and TRBJ1-6, is as follows: DVKVTQSSRYLVKRTGEKVFLECVQDMDHENMFWYRQDPGLGLRLIYFSYDVKMKEKGDIPEGYSVSREKKERFSLILESASTNQTSMYLCASSLDGRDRAYNSPLHFGNGTRLTVT.

The rearrangement uses TRBV6-5 and TRBJ1-5; D call uncertain. CDR3 length equals 13 residues. V lost 7 bases and J lost 4, with 11 bases in between. The V gene's germline CDR1 is MNHEY and CDR2 SVGAGI. CDR3 in DNA: TGTGCCAGCACTGGGGAAAAAAATCAGCCCCAGCATTTT. Encoded protein: CASTGEKNQPQHF.

The chain uses TRBV6-4 and TRBJ2-3; the match to TRBD2 covers 8 bases. J lost 6 bases, V lost 6 bases, and 14 bases had no gene match. Germline V lookup: CDR1 MRHNA, CDR2 SNTAGT. The CDR3 sequence is 16 residues long. CDR3: CASSAGGGRTKDTQYF. In DNA form, the CDR3 reads TGTGCCAGCAGCGCGGGAGGCGGGAGGACTAAGGATACGCAGTATTTT.

The chain uses TRBV18 and TRBJ1-1, with D unclear. Trimming took 6 bases from V and 7 from J, leaving 12 bases between them. The CDR3 loop spans 12 amino acids. The V gene's germline CDR1 is KGHSH and CDR2 LQKENI. The DNA for the CDR3 is TGTGCCAGCTCGCCCTCGGAGGGTGAAGCTTTCTTT. Protein sequence: CASSPSEGEAFF.